The clone carrying this T cell receptor (beta chain) appeared many times. This entry is derived from a study of CD8+CD57+ T cells in acquired aplastic anemia. The germline V gene encodes CDR1 SGHRS and CDR2 YFSETQ. The CDR3 runs to 15 residues. Between the trimmed V and J ends, which lost 0 bases and 7 bases, there was a span of 14 bases. The patients chosen for sequencing had shown expansion of CD8+CD57+ cells (detected by flow cytometry). Severe acquired aplastic anemia was present in all patients. Both TCR beta VDJ combination and CDR3 sequence profiling were carried out. Genomic DNA was the template for this profiling. Each CDR3 protein is one row after TCRdb ran MiXCR on the reads. This table holds some 120,000 distinct CDR3 sequences, roughly 40% found once.

Sequenced: sorted CD4+, CD8+, or CD8+CD57+ T cells (not recorded which) from PBMCs. The genes are TRBV5-1 and TRBJ2-1; the D is unclear. This clonotype was sampled from a human donor with aplastic anemia. CDR3 amino acids: CASSLAGPLGNEQFF. In DNA, the CDR3 is TGCGCCAGCAGCTTGGCCGGGCCCTTGGGAAATGAGCAGTTCTTC.